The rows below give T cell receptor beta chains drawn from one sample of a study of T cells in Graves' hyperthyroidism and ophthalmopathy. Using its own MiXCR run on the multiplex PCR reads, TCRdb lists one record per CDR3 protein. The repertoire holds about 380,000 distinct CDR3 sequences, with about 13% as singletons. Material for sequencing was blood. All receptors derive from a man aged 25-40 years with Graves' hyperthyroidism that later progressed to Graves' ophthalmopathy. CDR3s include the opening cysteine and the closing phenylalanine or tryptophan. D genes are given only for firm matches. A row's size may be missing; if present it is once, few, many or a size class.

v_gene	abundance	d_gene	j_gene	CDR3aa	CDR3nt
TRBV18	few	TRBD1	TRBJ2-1	CASSPPTGGLGEQFF	TGTGCCAGCTCACCACCGACAGGGGGCTTAGGTGAGCAGTTCTTC
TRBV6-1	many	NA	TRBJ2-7	CASRSAYEQYF	TGTGCCAGCAGGTCCGCCTACGAGCAGTACTTC
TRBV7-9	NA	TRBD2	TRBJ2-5	CASSSTSGGYQETQYF	TGTGCCAGCAGTTCGACTAGCGGGGGGTACCAAGAGACCCAGTACTTC
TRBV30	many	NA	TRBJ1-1	CAWEGGLITEAFF	TGTGCTTGGGAGGGGGGGCTGATCACTGAAGCTTTCTTT
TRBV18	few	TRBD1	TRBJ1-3	CASSPRDRAFGNTIYF	TGTGCCAGCTCACCAAGGGACAGGGCCTTTGGAAACACCATATATTTT
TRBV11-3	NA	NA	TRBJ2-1	CASSRRVRVGYNEQFF	TGTGCCAGCAGCAGAAGAGTCCGGGTAGGGTACAATGAGCAGTTCTTC
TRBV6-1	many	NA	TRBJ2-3	CASLPGAGWDTQYF	TGTGCCAGCCTTCCCGGGGCGGGGTGGGATACGCAGTATTTT
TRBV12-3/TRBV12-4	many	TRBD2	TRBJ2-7	CASSLGLAGVEQYF	TGTGCCAGCAGTTTAGGACTAGCGGGGGTCGAGCAGTACTTC
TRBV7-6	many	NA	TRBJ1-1	CASSLEQLNTEAFF	TGTGCCAGCAGCTTAGAACAGCTGAACACTGAAGCTTTCTTT
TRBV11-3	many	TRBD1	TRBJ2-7	CASSFLVQGGYEQYF	TGTGCCAGCAGCTTCCTTGTACAGGGGGGCTACGAGCAGTACTTC
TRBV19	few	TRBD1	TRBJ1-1	CASTPSGTGGAEAFF	TGTGCCAGTACCCCGTCAGGGACAGGAGGGGCTGAAGCTTTCTTT
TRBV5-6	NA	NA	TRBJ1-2	CASSLIDYGYTF	TGTGCCAGCAGCTTGATAGACTATGGCTACACCTTC
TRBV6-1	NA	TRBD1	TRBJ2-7	CASIPGQGYEQYF	TGTGCCAGCATCCCGGGACAGGGGTACGAGCAGTACTTC
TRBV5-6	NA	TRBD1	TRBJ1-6	CASSQGQGFYNSPLHF	TGTGCCAGCAGCCAAGGACAGGGCTTCTATAATTCACCCCTCCACTTT
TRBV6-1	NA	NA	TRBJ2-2	CASSEDGRVVPGELFF	TGTGCCAGCAGTGAAGACGGGCGGGTAGTCCCCGGGGAGCTGTTTTTT
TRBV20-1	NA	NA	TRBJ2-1	CSPYKGAGGYNEQFF	TGCAGTCCCTACAAAGGGGCAGGGGGGTACAATGAGCAGTTCTTC
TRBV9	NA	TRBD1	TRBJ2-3	CASSVTGVADTQYF	TGTGCCAGCAGCGTAACAGGGGTAGCAGATACGCAGTATTTT
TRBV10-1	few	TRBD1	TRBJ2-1	CASSEQGANNEQFF	TGCGCCAGCAGTGAACAGGGGGCAAACAATGAGCAGTTCTTC
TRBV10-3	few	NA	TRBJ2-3	CAIRNLGTQYF	TGTGCCATCAGGAATTTGGGCACGCAGTATTTT
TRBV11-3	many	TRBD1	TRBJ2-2	CASSTQDRGDRELFF	TGTGCCAGCAGCACCCAGGACAGGGGGGACCGGGAGCTGTTTTTT
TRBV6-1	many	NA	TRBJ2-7	CASRPTGRGRSYEQYF	TGTGCCAGCAGACCCACCGGCCGGGGGCGGTCCTACGAGCAGTACTTC
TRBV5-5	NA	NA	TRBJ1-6	CASSVDADSPLHF	TGTGCCAGCAGCGTTGACGCAGATTCACCCCTCCACTTT
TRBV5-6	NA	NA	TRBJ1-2	CASSPGLGYGYTF	TGTGCCAGCAGCCCAGGTCTTGGCTATGGCTACACCTTC
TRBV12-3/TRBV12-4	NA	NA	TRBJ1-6	CASKTNRDSPLHF	TGTGCCAGCAAAACCAACAGGGACTCACCCCTCCACTTT
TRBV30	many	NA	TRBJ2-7	CAWSVDSFYEQYF	TGTGCCTGGAGTGTAGACAGCTTCTACGAGCAGTACTTC
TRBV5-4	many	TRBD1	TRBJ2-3	CASSYQGAADTQYF	TGTGCCAGCAGCTACCAGGGGGCGGCAGATACGCAGTATTTT
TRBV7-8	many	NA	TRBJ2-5	CASSLVGNTQGQETQYF	TGTGCCAGCAGCTTAGTGGGAAACACCCAGGGGCAAGAGACCCAGTACTTC
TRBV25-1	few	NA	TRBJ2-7	CASSEFEVYEQYF	TGTGCCAGCAGTGAATTCGAGGTTTACGAGCAGTACTTC
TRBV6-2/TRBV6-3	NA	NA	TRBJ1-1	CASSSLLSEAFF	TGTGCCAGCAGCTCGTTACTCAGTGAAGCTTTCTTT
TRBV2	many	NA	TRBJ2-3	CAISVGTTSTDTQYF	TGTGCCATTTCTGTTGGGACAACTAGCACAGATACGCAGTATTTT
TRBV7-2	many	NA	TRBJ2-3	CASSRRARVSGADTQYF	TGTGCCAGCAGCCGAAGGGCCAGGGTATCGGGCGCAGATACGCAGTATTTT
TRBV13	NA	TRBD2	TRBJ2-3	CASSFIRGGSTDTQYF	TGTGCCAGCAGCTTTATACGGGGGGGAAGCACAGATACGCAGTATTTT
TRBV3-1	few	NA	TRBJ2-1	CASSPELAGTPYNEQFF	TGTGCCAGCAGCCCAGAACTTGCGGGGACGCCCTACAATGAGCAGTTCTTC
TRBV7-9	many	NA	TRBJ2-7	CASRDPRSSYEQYF	TGTGCCAGCAGGGACCCCAGGAGCTCCTACGAGCAGTACTTC
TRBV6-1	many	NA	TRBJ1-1	CASSEQGLVGNTEAFF	TGTGCCAGCAGTGAACAGGGGTTGGTTGGGAACACTGAAGCTTTCTTT
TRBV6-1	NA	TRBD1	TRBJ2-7	CASSEIGTGSYEQYF	TGTGCCAGCAGTGAAATTGGGACAGGCTCCTACGAGCAGTACTTC
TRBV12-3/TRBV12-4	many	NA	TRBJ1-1	CASSFRTGTNTEAFF	TGTGCCAGCAGTTTCCGTACAGGGACGAACACTGAAGCTTTCTTT